The rows below give T cell receptor beta chains drawn from one sample of a study of control samples from healthy donors and cancer patients. TCRdb keeps only in-frame clones here, not all; method: immunoSEQ multiplex PCR. The top ten hold about a fifth of the sample, which has tens of thousands of clones, approximately 87% seen once. Sequencing used blood. The receptor source for this set is a man between 50 and 59 years old in good health. Both conserved end residues are part of each CDR3. The order of the fields is J gene, V gene, D gene, clone size, CDR3 protein, CDR3 DNA. The D gene is left open where the match is weak. The listing skips clone size in some rows; elsewhere it reads once, few, many or a size class.

>TRBJ2-7|TRBV24-1|NA|NA
CATSDSRGAPTYEQYF
TGTGCCACCAGTGATTCCCGGGGAGCCCCGACCTACGAGCAGTACTTC
>TRBJ2-4|TRBV2|TRBD1|NA
CASSSGQGVNIQYF
TGTGCCAGCAGTAGCGGACAGGGGGTAAACATTCAGTACTTC
>TRBJ1-2|TRBV12-3/TRBV12-4|NA|few
CASSLGPDYGYTF
TGTGCCAGCAGCCTGGGACCGGACTATGGCTACACCTTC
>TRBJ1-2|TRBV13|NA|NA
CASTQGRDPYGYTF
TGTGCCAGCACCCAAGGCCGGGACCCTTATGGCTACACCTTC
>TRBJ2-5|TRBV7-2|TRBD2|NA
CASSRPPSGGRETQYF
TGTGCCAGCAGCCGTCCCCCAAGCGGGGGGAGGGAGACCCAGTACTTC
>TRBJ1-3|TRBV29-1|NA|NA
CSVDRVSGNTIYF
TGCAGCGTTGACCGGGTCTCTGGAAACACCATATATTTT
>TRBJ2-7|TRBV28|NA|NA
CASTSFSYEQYF
TGTGCCAGCACTTCTTTCAGCTACGAGCAGTACTTC
>TRBJ2-1|TRBV3-1/TRBV3-2|NA|NA
CASSHYSSYNEQFF
TGTGCCAGCAGCCATTACAGCTCCTACAATGAGCAGTTCTTC
>TRBJ2-7|TRBV27|TRBD2|few
CASSPLAGGLNEQYF
TGTGCCAGCAGCCCTCTAGCGGGAGGGCTTAACGAGCAGTACTTC
>TRBJ2-3|TRBV2|NA|NA
CASSGKTSTDTQYF
TGTGCCAGCAGTGGAAAGACCAGCACAGATACGCAGTATTTT
>TRBJ2-3|TRBV24-1|NA|NA
CATSDSQEPSTDTQYF
TGTGCCACCAGTGATTCCCAGGAGCCAAGCACAGATACGCAGTATTTT
>TRBJ2-7|TRBV27|NA|NA
CASSSSFKGSEQYF
TGTGCCAGCAGTTCAAGTTTTAAGGGGAGCGAGCAGTACTTC
>TRBJ2-5|TRBV6-5|TRBD1|once
CASTQEGQGGTQYF
TGTGCCAGCACTCAAGAGGGACAGGGTGGGACCCAGTACTTC
>TRBJ2-2|TRBV6-1|TRBD2|NA
CASSEGLAGVTGELFF
TGTGCCAGCAGTGAAGGACTAGCGGGGGTTACCGGGGAGCTGTTTTTT
>TRBJ2-1|TRBV6-6|TRBD2|NA
CASNLAGDYNEQFF
TGTGCCAGCAATCTAGCGGGAGACTACAATGAGCAGTTCTTC
>TRBJ2-1|TRBV11-2|NA|NA
CASSFTQGRTNEQFF
TGTGCCAGCAGCTTTACACAGGGTAGAACGAATGAGCAGTTCTTC
>TRBJ2-5|TRBV5-8|NA|NA
CASSEARLGFMAQYF
TGTGCCAGCAGTGAGGCCCGACTGGGGTTTATGGCCCAGTACTTC
>TRBJ2-1|TRBV2|NA|once
CASTPRAYNEQFF
TGTGCCAGCACCCCTAGGGCTTACAATGAGCAGTTCTTC
>TRBJ1-5|TRBV7-2|NA|NA
CASSNQGRNSNQPQHF
TGTGCCAGCAGCAATCAGGGACGGAATAGCAATCAGCCCCAGCATTTT
>TRBJ2-1|TRBV6-4|NA|NA
CASSEPSFNNEQFF
TGTGCCAGCAGTGAGCCCTCGTTCAACAATGAGCAGTTCTTC
>TRBJ1-2|TRBV28|NA|NA
CASSYRVNYGYTF
TGTGCCAGCAGTTACAGGGTGAACTATGGCTACACCTTC
>TRBJ2-2|TRBV19|TRBD2|NA
CASRRAGANTGELFF
TGTGCCAGTAGGCGAGCGGGGGCGAACACCGGGGAGCTGTTTTTT
>TRBJ2-3|TRBV19|NA|NA
CASSQGTEDTQYF
TGTGCCAGTAGTCAAGGTACAGAAGATACGCAGTATTTT
>TRBJ1-1|TRBV6-5|NA|NA
CASSYGDVNTEAFF
TGTGCCAGCAGTTATGGGGACGTGAACACTGAAGCTTTCTTT
>TRBJ1-1|TRBV4-3|NA|NA
CASSQDQGTSEAFF
TGCGCCAGCAGCCAAGACCAAGGGACTTCTGAAGCTTTCTTT
>TRBJ1-3|TRBV5-1|NA|NA
CASSLDRSGNTIYF
TGCGCCAGCAGCTTGGACAGGTCCGGAAACACCATATATTTT
>TRBJ2-2|TRBV2|NA|NA
CASSTWAGNTGELFF
TGTGCCAGCAGTACCTGGGCCGGGAACACCGGGGAGCTGTTTTTT
>TRBJ1-2|TRBV24-1|NA|NA
CATSDPSSGNGYTF
TGTGCCACCAGTGATCCAAGTTCGGGGAATGGCTACACCTTC
>TRBJ2-2|TRBV24-1|NA|NA
CATSDSDTGELFF
TGTGCCACCAGTGATTCAGATACCGGGGAGCTGTTTTTT
>TRBJ2-7|TRBV6-2/TRBV6-3|TRBD1|once
CASSYPLQGAREQYF
TGTGCCAGCAGTTACCCGCTGCAGGGGGCGAGGGAGCAGTACTTC
>TRBJ1-2|TRBV19|NA|NA
CATGPFYGYTF
TGTGCCACCGGGCCCTTCTATGGCTACACCTTC
>TRBJ1-5|TRBV30|NA|NA
CAWNGQGEWPQHF
TGTGCCTGGAACGGGCAGGGCGAATGGCCCCAGCATTTT
>TRBJ1-2|TRBV5-6|NA|NA
CASTRENYGYTF
TGTGCCAGCACCCGCGAAAACTATGGCTACACCTTC
>TRBJ2-7|TRBV6-2/TRBV6-3|TRBD2|once
CASSYDFRRGAVYEQYF
TGTGCCAGCAGTTACGATTTCCGGCGGGGGGCTGTTTACGAGCAGTACTTC
>TRBJ1-5|TRBV7-2|NA|NA
CASSETGRGNQPQHF
TGTGCCAGCAGCGAGACAGGTAGAGGGAATCAGCCCCAGCATTTT
>TRBJ1-6|TRBV2|TRBD1|NA
CASRGPGTALPLHF
TGTGCCAGCAGAGGACCTGGGACAGCCCTACCCCTCCACTTT
>TRBJ2-1|TRBV6-5|TRBD2|NA
CASSRTSGGYNEQFF
TGTGCCAGCAGCCGCACTAGCGGGGGATACAATGAGCAGTTCTTC
>TRBJ1-6|TRBV12-3/TRBV12-4|NA|NA
CASSQSAYSPLHF
TGTGCCAGCAGTCAGTCTGCTTATTCACCCCTCCACTTT
>TRBJ2-5|TRBV6-2/TRBV6-3|NA|NA
CASSYSSRGLQETQYF
TGTGCCAGCAGTTACTCATCCCGGGGGCTCCAAGAGACCCAGTACTTC
>TRBJ2-3|TRBV10-3|TRBD2|NA
CAISVSGYEPRGDTQYF
TGTGCCATCAGTGTTAGCGGGTATGAACCGAGGGGAGATACGCAGTATTTT
>TRBJ1-1|TRBV30|TRBD1|few
CAWSFRDRNTEAFF
TGTGCCTGGAGTTTCCGGGACAGGAACACTGAAGCTTTCTTT
>TRBJ2-2|TRBV19|TRBD1|NA
CASRPGQTNTGELFF
TGTGCCAGTCGGCCGGGACAGACGAACACCGGGGAGCTGTTTTTT
>TRBJ2-7|TRBV7-9|NA|NA
CASSSGPYEQYF
TGTGCCAGCAGCTCGGGCCCCTACGAGCAGTACTTC
>TRBJ2-2|TRBV21-1|NA|NA
CASSKGASGVPNGELFF
TGTGCCAGCAGCAAAGGGGCTAGCGGGGTCCCAAACGGGGAGCTGTTTTTT
>TRBJ1-2|TRBV6-5|TRBD1|NA
CASSLGQSWGYTF
TGTGCCAGCAGCCTGGGACAGTCGTGGGGCTACACCTTC
>TRBJ2-2|TRBV7-2|NA|NA
CASSLVFTGELFF
TGTGCCAGCAGCTTAGTATTCACCGGGGAGCTGTTTTTT
>TRBJ2-3|TRBV7-9|TRBD2|NA
CASSSTSGLSTDTQYF
TGTGCCAGCAGCTCGACTAGCGGCCTTAGCACAGATACGCAGTATTTT
>TRBJ1-5|TRBV10-1|NA|NA
CASDHDLEVGQPQHF
TGCGCCAGTGACCACGACCTCGAGGTAGGTCAGCCCCAGCATTTT
>TRBJ2-7|TRBV21-1|NA|NA
CASSKERTSGDFNGSYEQYF
TGTGCCAGCAGCAAAGAACGGACTAGCGGGGATTTTAACGGCTCCTACGAGCAGTACTTC
>TRBJ2-1|TRBV6-5|NA|NA
CASSLMSSYNEQFF
TGTGCCAGCAGTTTAATGAGCTCCTACAATGAGCAGTTCTTC
>TRBJ2-7|TRBV20-1|NA|NA
CSASWRTDYEQYF
TGCAGTGCTAGTTGGAGGACGGACTACGAGCAGTACTTC
>TRBJ2-1|TRBV15|NA|NA
CATSGRDSRVNEQFF
TGTGCCACCAGCGGCCGGGACTCCCGTGTCAATGAGCAGTTCTTC
>TRBJ1-1|TRBV3-1/TRBV3-2|NA|NA
CASSPMGLNTEAFF
TGTGCCAGCAGCCCCATGGGACTGAACACTGAAGCTTTCTTT
>TRBJ1-1|TRBV6-5|NA|NA
CASSYSRQGTEAFF
TGTGCCAGCAGTTACTCGCGTCAGGGCACTGAAGCTTTCTTT
>TRBJ2-1|TRBV5-4|NA|NA
CASRLDPDNEQFF
TGTGCCAGCAGGCTCGACCCCGACAATGAGCAGTTCTTC
>TRBJ1-6|TRBV4-3|TRBD1|NA
CASSPDPNRQGANSPLHF
TGCGCCAGCAGCCCAGATCCAAATCGACAGGGGGCAAATTCACCCCTCCACTTT
>TRBJ2-2|TRBV4-3|NA|NA
CASSQVQGFANTGELFF
TGCGCCAGCAGCCAAGTACAGGGTTTCGCGAACACCGGGGAGCTGTTTTTT
>TRBJ1-1|TRBV6-5|TRBD1|NA
CASRSRGQTEAFF
TGTGCCTCCCGGAGCAGGGGGCAAACTGAAGCTTTCTTT
>TRBJ2-7|TRBV6-6|NA|NA
CASPPLPSDLYEQYF
TGTGCCAGCCCTCCTCTACCCAGCGACCTCTACGAGCAGTACTTC
>TRBJ2-2|TRBV29-1|NA|NA
CSAEWGTGELFF
TGCAGCGCCGAATGGGGAACCGGGGAGCTGTTTTTT